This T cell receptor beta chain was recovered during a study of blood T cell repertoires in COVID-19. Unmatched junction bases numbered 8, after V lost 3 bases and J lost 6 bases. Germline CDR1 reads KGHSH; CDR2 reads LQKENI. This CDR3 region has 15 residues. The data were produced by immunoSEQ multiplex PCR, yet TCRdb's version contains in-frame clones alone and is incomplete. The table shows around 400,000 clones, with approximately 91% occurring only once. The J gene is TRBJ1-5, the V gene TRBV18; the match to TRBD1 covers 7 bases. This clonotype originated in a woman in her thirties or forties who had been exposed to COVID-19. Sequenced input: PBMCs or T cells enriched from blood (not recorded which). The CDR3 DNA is TGTGCCAGCTCACCCGTCGGGGCAGGGGGTCAGCCCCAGCATTTT. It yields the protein CASSPVGAGGQPQHF. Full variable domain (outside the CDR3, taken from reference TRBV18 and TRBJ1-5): NAGVMQNPRHLVRRRGQEARLRCSPMKGHSHVYWYRQLPEEGLKFMVYLQKENIIDESGMPKERFSAEFPKEGPSILRIQQVVRGDSAAYFCASSPVGAGGQPQHFGDGTRLSIL.